The sequence of this T cell receptor (beta chain) was determined in a study of blood T cell repertoires in COVID-19. About the research overall: Samples taken during acute and convalescent COVID-19 were collected in the United States, Italy and Spain.

In the original workflow: Scientists estimated how many nucleated cells there were by amplifying reference gene primers. Sequencing was performed with immunoSEQ multiplex PCR; in TCRdb, only in-frame clones are kept and a portion is missing. From that table come the V and J calls and clone size; the DNA was used to work out D and trimming. The data hold more than 45,000 clones, with just over 85% observed a single time. V dropped 0 bases and J dropped 0 bases, with 13 bases sitting between them. This CDR3 has 16 residues. CDR1 SGHNT and CDR2 YYREEE come from the germline V gene (reference sequence). The sequencing sample was made of peripheral blood. V is TRBV5-4 and J is TRBJ2-7, with D perhaps matching TRBD1 (5 bases). The receptor comes from an elderly man with acute or convalescent COVID-19. Here the CDR3 DNA reads TGTGCCAGCAGCTTGGGGGGCTCAGGGCCCTCCTACGAGCAGTACTTC. The encoded protein is CASSLGGSGPSYEQYF.